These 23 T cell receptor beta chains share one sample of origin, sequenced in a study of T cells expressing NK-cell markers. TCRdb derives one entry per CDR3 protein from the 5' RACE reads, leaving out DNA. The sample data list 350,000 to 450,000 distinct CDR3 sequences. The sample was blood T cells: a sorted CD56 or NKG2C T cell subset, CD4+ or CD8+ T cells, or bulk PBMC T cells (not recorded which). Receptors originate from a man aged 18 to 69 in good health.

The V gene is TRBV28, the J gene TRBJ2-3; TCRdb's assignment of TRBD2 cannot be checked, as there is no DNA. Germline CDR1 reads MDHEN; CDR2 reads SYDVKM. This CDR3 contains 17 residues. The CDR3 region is CASTPLPRRGYTDTQYF. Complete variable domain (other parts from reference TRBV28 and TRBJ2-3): DVKVTQSSRYLVKRTGEKVFLECVQDMDHENMFWYRQDPGLGLRLIYFSYDVKMKEKGDIPEGYSVSREKKERFSLILESASTNQTSMYLCASTPLPRRGYTDTQYFGPGTRLTVL.

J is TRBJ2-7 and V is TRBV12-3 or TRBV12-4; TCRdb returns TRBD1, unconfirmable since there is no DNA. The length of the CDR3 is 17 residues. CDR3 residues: CASSLTTGGGRPYEQYF.

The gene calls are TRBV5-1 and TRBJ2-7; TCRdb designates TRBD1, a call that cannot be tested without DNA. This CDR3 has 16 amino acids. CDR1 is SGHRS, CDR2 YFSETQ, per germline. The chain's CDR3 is CASSLGQGRSSYEQYF.

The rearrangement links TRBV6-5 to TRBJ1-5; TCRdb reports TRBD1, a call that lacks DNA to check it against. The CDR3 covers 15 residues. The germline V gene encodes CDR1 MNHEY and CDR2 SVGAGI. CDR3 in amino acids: CASSYSGTGAQPQHF.

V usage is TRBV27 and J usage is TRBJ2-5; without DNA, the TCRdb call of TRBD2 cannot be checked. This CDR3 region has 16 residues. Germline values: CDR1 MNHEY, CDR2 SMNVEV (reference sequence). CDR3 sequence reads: CASSLHLAGGPETQYF.

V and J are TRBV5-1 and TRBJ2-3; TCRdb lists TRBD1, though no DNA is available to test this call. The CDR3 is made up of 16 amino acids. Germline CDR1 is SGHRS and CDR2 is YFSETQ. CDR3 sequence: CASSLRPGAGPDTQYF.

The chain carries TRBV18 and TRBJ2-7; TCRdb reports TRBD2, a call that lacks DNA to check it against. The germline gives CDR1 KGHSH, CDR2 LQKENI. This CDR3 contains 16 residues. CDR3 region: CASSPAAGGLPYEQYF. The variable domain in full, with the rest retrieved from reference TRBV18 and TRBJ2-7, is NAGVMQNPRHLVRRRGQEARLRCSPMKGHSHVYWYRQLPEEGLKFMVYLQKENIIDESGMPKERFSAEFPKEGPSILRIQQVVRGDSAAYFCASSPAAGGLPYEQYFGPGTRLTVT.

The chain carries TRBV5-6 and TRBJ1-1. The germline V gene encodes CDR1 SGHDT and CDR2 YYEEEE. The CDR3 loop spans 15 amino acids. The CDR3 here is CASRVGSRANTEAFF.

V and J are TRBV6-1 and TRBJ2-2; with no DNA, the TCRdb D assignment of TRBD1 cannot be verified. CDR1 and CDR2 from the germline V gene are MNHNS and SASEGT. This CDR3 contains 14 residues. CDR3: CASSSRGGTGELFF.

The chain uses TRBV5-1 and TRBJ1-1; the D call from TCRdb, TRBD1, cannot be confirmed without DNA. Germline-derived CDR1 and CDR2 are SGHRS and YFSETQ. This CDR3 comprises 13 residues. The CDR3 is CASSLDSPGYAFF.

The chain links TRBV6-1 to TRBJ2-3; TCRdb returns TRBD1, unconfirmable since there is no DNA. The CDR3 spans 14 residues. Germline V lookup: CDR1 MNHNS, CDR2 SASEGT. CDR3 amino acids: CATAGTGSTDTQYF.

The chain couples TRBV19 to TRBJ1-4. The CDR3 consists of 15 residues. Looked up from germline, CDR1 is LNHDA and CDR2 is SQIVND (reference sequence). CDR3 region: CASSIDWTTNEKLFF. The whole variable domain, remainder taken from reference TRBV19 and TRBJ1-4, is DGGITQSPKYLFRKEGQNVTLSCEQNLNHDAMYWYRQDPGQGLRLIYYSQIVNDFQKGDIAEGYSVSREKKESFPLTVTSAQKNPTAFYLCASSIDWTTNEKLFFGSGTQLSVL.

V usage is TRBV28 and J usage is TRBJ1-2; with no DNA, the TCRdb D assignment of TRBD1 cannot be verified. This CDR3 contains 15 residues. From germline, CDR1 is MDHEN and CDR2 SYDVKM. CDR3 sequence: CASSLLGQGAAGYTF.

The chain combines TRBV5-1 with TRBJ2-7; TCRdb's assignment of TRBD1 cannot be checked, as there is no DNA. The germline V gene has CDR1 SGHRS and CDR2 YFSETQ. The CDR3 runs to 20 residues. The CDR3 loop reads CASSPTPRAGGWWSSYEQYF. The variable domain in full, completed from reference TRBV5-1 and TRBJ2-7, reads KAGVTQTPRYLIKTRGQQVTLSCSPISGHRSVSWYQQTPGQGLQFLFEYFSETQRNKGNFPGRFSGRQFSNSRSEMNVSTLELGDSALYLCASSPTPRAGGWWSSYEQYFGPGTRLTVT.

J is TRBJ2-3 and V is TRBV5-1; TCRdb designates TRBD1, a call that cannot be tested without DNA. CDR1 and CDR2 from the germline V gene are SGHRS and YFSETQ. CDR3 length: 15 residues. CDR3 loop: CASSRDTAGLDTQYF.

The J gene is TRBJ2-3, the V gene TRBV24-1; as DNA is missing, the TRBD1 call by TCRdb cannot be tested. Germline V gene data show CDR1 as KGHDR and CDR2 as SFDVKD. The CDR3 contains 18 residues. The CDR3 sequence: CATSDRDKWTASTDTQYF.

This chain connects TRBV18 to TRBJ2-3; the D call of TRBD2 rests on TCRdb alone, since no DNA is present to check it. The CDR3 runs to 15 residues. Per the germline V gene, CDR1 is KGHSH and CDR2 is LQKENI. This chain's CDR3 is CASSLSSGGINTQYF.

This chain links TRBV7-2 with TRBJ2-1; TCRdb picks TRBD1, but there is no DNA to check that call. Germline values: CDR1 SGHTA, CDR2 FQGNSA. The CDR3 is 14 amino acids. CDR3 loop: CASSADRGYSEQFF.

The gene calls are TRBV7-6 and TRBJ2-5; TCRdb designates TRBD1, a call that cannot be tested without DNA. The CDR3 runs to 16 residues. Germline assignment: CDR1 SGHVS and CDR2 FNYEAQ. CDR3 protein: CASSGGRRGPQETQYF.

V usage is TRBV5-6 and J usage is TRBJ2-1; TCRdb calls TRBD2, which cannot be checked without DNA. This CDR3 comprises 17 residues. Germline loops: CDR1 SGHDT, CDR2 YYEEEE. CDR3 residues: CASNKPLAGGLYNEQFF.

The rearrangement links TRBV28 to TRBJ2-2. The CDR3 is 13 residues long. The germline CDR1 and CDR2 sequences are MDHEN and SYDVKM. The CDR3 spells CASSDWDTGELFF.

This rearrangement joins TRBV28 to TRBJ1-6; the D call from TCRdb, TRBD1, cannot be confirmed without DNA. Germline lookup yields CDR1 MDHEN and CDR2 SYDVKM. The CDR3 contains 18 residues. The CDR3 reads CASSPLGAGSSYNSPLHF.

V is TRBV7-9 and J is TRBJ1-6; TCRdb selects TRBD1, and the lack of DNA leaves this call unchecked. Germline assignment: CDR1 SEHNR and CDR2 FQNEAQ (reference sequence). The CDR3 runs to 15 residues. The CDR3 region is CASSSGTAINSPLHF.